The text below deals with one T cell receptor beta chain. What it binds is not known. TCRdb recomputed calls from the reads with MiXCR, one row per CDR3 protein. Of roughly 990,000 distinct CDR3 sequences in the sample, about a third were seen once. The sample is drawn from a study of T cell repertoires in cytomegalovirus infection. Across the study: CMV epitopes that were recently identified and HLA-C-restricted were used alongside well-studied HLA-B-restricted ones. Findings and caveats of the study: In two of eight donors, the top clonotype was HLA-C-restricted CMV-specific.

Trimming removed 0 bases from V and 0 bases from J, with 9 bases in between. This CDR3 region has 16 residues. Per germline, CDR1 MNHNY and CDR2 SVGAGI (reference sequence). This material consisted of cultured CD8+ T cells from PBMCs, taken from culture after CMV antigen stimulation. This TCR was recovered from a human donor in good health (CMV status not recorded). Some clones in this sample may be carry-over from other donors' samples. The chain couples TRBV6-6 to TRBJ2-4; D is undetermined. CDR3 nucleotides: TGTGCCAGCAGTTACTCGAGCAGACTAGCCAAAAACATTCAGTACTTC. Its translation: CASSYSSRLAKNIQYF.